The 28 T cell receptor beta chains below were found in one sample sequenced in a study of cytomegalovirus exposure and HLA in healthy donors. PCR involved 60 Vbeta and 13 Jbeta primers. Some clones are missing from TCRdb's copy, which holds only in-frame ones; the method was immunoSEQ multiplex PCR. The sample has more than 60,000 clones, around three quarters seen once. Sequencing input: PBMCs. Source of these receptors: a young woman in good health and CMV-seronegative.

The chain carries TRBV30 and TRBJ1-5; possibly TRBD1 for D (6 bases). CDR3 length equals 14 residues. The V end lost 2 bases, the J end lost 3 bases, and 11 bases lay between the germline ends. Germline V CDR1 and CDR2: GTSNPN, SVGIG (reference sequence). This chain's CDR3 is CAWSRRQVNQPQHF. The CDR3 DNA sequence: TGTGCCTGGAGTAGAAGACAGGTCAATCAGCCCCAGCATTTT.

This clone was seen a handful of times. The chain has TRBV7-2 and TRBJ1-2; 8 bases line up with TRBD1. Germline values: CDR1 SGHTA, CDR2 FQGNSA. Trimming at V came to 5 bases and at J to 5 bases, leaving 7 bases not matched to a gene. The CDR3 spans 14 residues. In DNA form, the CDR3 reads TGTGCCAGCAGCCAAACGACAGGGGTGTATGGCTACACCTTC. It specifies CASSQTTGVYGYTF.

The CDR3 sequence is CASSLQGSSYNEQFF. The CDR3, as DNA: TGTGCCAGCAGCTTACAGGGGTCCTCCTACAATGAGCAGTTCTTC. The chain links TRBV7-8 to TRBJ2-1; weak D call: TRBD1 (6 bases). Germline V gene data show CDR1 as SGHVS and CDR2 as FQNEAQ. The germline V and J ends were trimmed by 2 bases and 0 bases, with 8 bases remaining between them. This CDR3 is 15 amino acids long.

The V gene is TRBV19, the J gene TRBJ1-6; 8 bases fit TRBD1. The J segment lost 7 bases and the V segment lost 6 bases, leaving 8 bases of the junction unmatched. The CDR3 has 15 residues. The germline CDR1 and CDR2 sequences are LNHDA and SQIVND (reference sequence). CDR3 residues: CASSNTGTGNSPLHF. DNA for the CDR3: TGTGCCAGTAGCAACACCGGGACAGGCAATTCACCCCTCCACTTT.

V usage is TRBV9 and J usage is TRBJ1-2; the match to TRBD1 covers 10 bases. CDR3 length equals 14 residues. J lost 6 bases, V lost 2 bases, and 4 bases had no gene match. The V gene's germline CDR1 is SGDLS and CDR2 YYNGEE. The CDR3 region has the DNA TGTGCCAGCAGCGTCCCGACAGGGGGCGATGGCTACACCTTC. Its protein is CASSVPTGGDGYTF.

The rearrangement uses TRBV11-3 and TRBJ1-3; tentative D call: TRBD1 (5 bases). The V end lost 5 bases, the J end lost 1 base, and 12 bases lay between the germline ends. From germline, CDR1 is SGHNT and CDR2 YENEEA. CDR3 length: 15 residues. The CDR3 reads CASSPPGGSGNTIYF. The CDR3 DNA reads as TGTGCCAGCAGCCCTCCGGGGGGATCTGGAAACACCATATATTTT.

The chain carries TRBV6-4 and TRBJ2-3; TRBD1 is a possible D gene (6 bases). From germline, CDR1 is MRHNA and CDR2 SNTAGT. V dropped 0 bases and J dropped 10 bases, with 11 bases sitting between them. The CDR3 contains 13 residues. As DNA, the CDR3 is TGTGCCAGCAGTGACTCAAAATCAGGGGCGCAGTATTTT. Residues: CASSDSKSGAQYF.

The chain employs TRBV2 and TRBJ2-3, with 13 bases aligning to TRBD2. Trimming removed 2 bases from V and 6 bases from J; junction bases left unmatched: 5. Germline V lookup: CDR1 SNHLY, CDR2 FYNNEI. The CDR3 has 16 amino acids. The CDR3 sequence is CASSERVLAGGDTQYF. CDR3 nucleotides: TGTGCCAGCAGTGAAAGGGTACTAGCGGGGGGGGATACGCAGTATTTT.

This clone was picked up one time. The chain links TRBV6-5 to TRBJ2-3; 8 bases are a match to TRBD2. Germline CDR1 MNHEY, CDR2 SVGAGI. The CDR3 sequence is 15 residues long. V was clipped by 6 bases and J by 3 bases; unmatched bases: 8. The CDR3 spells CASSRLAGGTDTQYF. As DNA, the CDR3 is TGTGCCAGCAGCCGGCTAGCGGGTGGGACAGATACGCAGTATTTT.

The chain links TRBV2 to TRBJ2-1; 10 bases are a match to TRBD2. The CDR3 runs to 15 residues. In germline, CDR1 is SNHLY, CDR2 FYNNEI. The V and J ends lost 4 bases and 8 bases, in that order; junction bases with no gene match: 8. The CDR3 loop reads CASSVVSGRADEQFF. The CDR3 region has the DNA TGTGCCAGCAGTGTGGTCAGCGGGAGGGCCGATGAGCAGTTCTTC.

This chain links TRBV9 with TRBJ2-7, with D unclear. From germline, CDR1 is SGDLS and CDR2 YYNGEE. V gave up 2 bases and J gave up 3 bases, with 9 bases separating them. This CDR3 is 13 amino acids long. This chain's CDR3 is CASSVEEHYEQYF. The CDR3 coding sequence is TGTGCCAGCAGCGTCGAGGAGCACTACGAGCAGTACTTC.

V usage is TRBV14 and J usage is TRBJ2-3, with D tentatively TRBD1 (5 bases). Trimming removed 3 bases at V and 0 bases at J, with 10 bases between. The germline CDR1 and CDR2 sequences are SGHDN and FVKESK. The CDR3 length is 15 residues. CDR3 in amino acids: CASSHRQISTDTQYF. CDR3 bases: TGTGCCAGCAGCCACAGACAGATTAGCACAGATACGCAGTATTTT.

The chain links TRBV6-6 to TRBJ1-1; D ambiguous. Germline CDR1 is MNHNY and CDR2 is SVGAGI (reference sequence). This CDR3 has 15 amino acids. V dropped 1 base and J dropped 5 bases, with 14 bases sitting between them. CDR3 bases: TGTGCCAGCAGTTACTTCGCCAATCCCGGGACTGAAGCTTTCTTT. Amino acids: CASSYFANPGTEAFF.

The chain carries TRBV7-9 and TRBJ2-7, with 8 bases matching TRBD1. After removal of 5 bases from V and 1 base from J, the junction contained 4 bases not matched to a gene. The germline V gene encodes CDR1 SEHNR and CDR2 FQNEAQ (reference sequence). This CDR3 spans 14 amino acids. CDR3 sequence (DNA): TGTGCCAGCAGCCGGACAGGGAGATCCTACGAGCAGTACTTC. It codes for CASSRTGRSYEQYF.

Only one count was recorded for this clone. V and J are TRBV29-1 and TRBJ2-3, with 10 nucleotides matching TRBD2. Per the germline V gene, CDR1 is SQVTM and CDR2 is ANQGSEA. V was clipped by 8 bases and J by 2 bases; unmatched bases: 7. The length of the CDR3 is 14 residues. The DNA of the CDR3 is TGCAGCTCCTGGACTAGCGGAGCCACAGATACGCAGTATTTT. Protein product: CSSWTSGATDTQYF.

CDR3 residues: CSVPVRNEQFF. The CDR3 nucleotides are TGCAGCGTCCCGGTCCGAAATGAGCAGTTCTTC. The chain links TRBV29-1 to TRBJ2-1; D remains ambiguous. The CDR3 is made up of 11 amino acids. V was clipped by 6 bases and J by 7 bases, with 10 bases between them. The germline V gene has CDR1 SQVTM and CDR2 ANQGSEA.

The V and J genes are TRBV29-1 and TRBJ1-2; D gene ambiguous. In germline, CDR1 is SQVTM, CDR2 ANQGSEA. The V gene lost 2 bases and the J gene lost 4 bases, with 8 bases spanning the gap. This CDR3 is 12 amino acids long. CDR3 in amino acids: CSVEIRSYGYTF. The DNA for the CDR3 is TGCAGCGTTGAAATAAGGAGCTATGGCTACACCTTC.

The gene calls are TRBV7-2 and TRBJ2-7, with TRBD2 identical over 8 bases. Germline V gene data show CDR1 as SGHTA and CDR2 as FQGNSA. The ends lost 4 bases at V and 7 bases at J; junction bases unmatched: 18. CDR3 length: 17 residues. The CDR3, as DNA: TGTGCCAGCAGCTACGACCCGGGGGGGGCGGGAGGAAGGGAGCAGTACTTC. As protein: CASSYDPGGAGGREQYF.

V gene TRBV6-5 combines with J gene TRBJ1-1; D is undetermined. V was pared by 2 bases and J by 1 base, with 8 bases between. Germline V gene data show CDR1 as MNHEY and CDR2 as SVGAGI. The CDR3 runs 14 residues. The CDR3 DNA reads as TGTGCCAGCAGTTACACAGAACGGAACACTGAAGCTTTCTTT. This codes for CASSYTERNTEAFF.

This chain connects TRBV7-6 to TRBJ2-1, with 7 nucleotides matching TRBD2. Per the germline V gene, CDR1 is SGHVS and CDR2 is FNYEAQ. Trimming at V came to 3 bases and at J to 2 bases, leaving 10 bases not matched to a gene. The CDR3 has 17 residues. The chain's CDR3 is CASSLRRSSGPYNEQFF. The CDR3 DNA sequence: TGTGCCAGCAGCTTGCGGAGGTCTAGCGGACCCTACAATGAGCAGTTCTTC.

The V and J genes are TRBV5-1 and TRBJ1-1; weak D call: TRBD1 (5 bases). Trimming shortened V by 1 base and J by 4 bases, and 11 bases separated the two germline ends. The CDR3 is 14 amino acids. Germline V lookup: CDR1 SGHRS, CDR2 YFSETQ. The CDR3 nucleotides are TGCGCCAGCAGCTTGAACGCAGGGCCCACTGAAGCTTTCTTT. As protein: CASSLNAGPTEAFF.

The chain is built from TRBV10-3 and TRBJ2-2; D gene unclear. Deletions cut 3 bases from V and 5 bases from J, with 10 bases between. The germline gives CDR1 ENHRY, CDR2 SYGVKD. The CDR3 extends over 14 amino acids. Here the CDR3 DNA reads TGTGCCATCAGTGACCCCGCGCGTACCGGGGAGCTGTTTTTT. It is translated as CAISDPARTGELFF.

The chain uses TRBV7-2 and TRBJ1-1; 7 bases map to TRBD1. Germline V CDR1 and CDR2: SGHTA, FQGNSA. CDR3 length: 14 residues. V lost 1 base, J lost 1 base, and 0 bases stayed unmatched. This chain's CDR3 is CASSLDRGNTEAFF. CDR3 sequence (DNA): TGTGCCAGCAGCTTAGACAGGGGGAACACTGAAGCTTTCTTT.

This chain joins TRBV2 and TRBJ1-2, with a tentative D call TRBD1 (6 bases). The CDR3 is 16 amino acids. CDR1 SNHLY and CDR2 FYNNEI come from the germline V gene. V shed 6 bases and J shed 4 bases, with 21 bases lying between them. CDR3 sequence: CASSESQGIGSYGYTF. CDR3 DNA: TGTGCCAGCAGCGAATCACAGGGCATTGGAAGCTATGGCTACACCTTC.

This rearrangement joins TRBV7-2 to TRBJ2-7; TRBD1 matches at 7 bases. V lost 2 bases, J lost 0 bases, and 4 bases stayed unmatched. Germline V CDR1 and CDR2: SGHTA, FQGNSA. The CDR3 length is 15 residues. The CDR3 here is CASSLSGTDSYEQYF. The CDR3 nucleotides read TGTGCCAGCAGCTTATCCGGGACAGACTCCTACGAGCAGTACTTC.

This chain links TRBV7-2 with TRBJ1-2; possible D gene TRBD1, 5 bases. The germline gives CDR1 SGHTA, CDR2 FQGNSA. The V end was cut by 5 bases, the J end by 7 bases, with 11 bases between. CDR3 length: 12 amino acids. The CDR3 reads CASSEYGGGYTF. The CDR3 bases are TGTGCCAGCAGCGAGTACGGGGGTGGCTACACCTTC.

The rearrangement uses TRBV29-1 and TRBJ1-1; D perhaps matches TRBD1 (5 bases). V was shortened by 0 bases and J by 3 bases, with 14 bases between the two germline ends. This CDR3 has 15 amino acids. Germline lookup yields CDR1 SQVTM and CDR2 ANQGSEA. CDR3 loop: CSVEETTRGYTEAFF. The CDR3 bases are TGCAGCGTTGAAGAGACTACGCGGGGGTACACTGAAGCTTTCTTT. Complete variable domain (other parts from reference TRBV29-1 and TRBJ1-1): SAVISQKPSRDICQRGTSLTIQCQVDSQVTMMFWYRQQPGQSLTLIATANQGSEATYESGFVIDKFPISRPNLTFSTLTVSNMSPEDSSIYLCSVEETTRGYTEAFFGQGTRLTVV.

In its sample, this clone was seen a few times. In DNA, the CDR3 is TGCGCCAGCAGTGAGTCGATAAGCGGGAGAATCAATGAGCAGTTCTTC. Translating gives CASSESISGRINEQFF. The chain employs TRBV10-2 and TRBJ2-1, with TRBD2 matching 8 bases. Germline loops: CDR1 WSHSY, CDR2 SAAADI. The CDR3 has 16 amino acids. Unmatched junction bases numbered 7, after V lost 0 bases and J lost 6 bases.